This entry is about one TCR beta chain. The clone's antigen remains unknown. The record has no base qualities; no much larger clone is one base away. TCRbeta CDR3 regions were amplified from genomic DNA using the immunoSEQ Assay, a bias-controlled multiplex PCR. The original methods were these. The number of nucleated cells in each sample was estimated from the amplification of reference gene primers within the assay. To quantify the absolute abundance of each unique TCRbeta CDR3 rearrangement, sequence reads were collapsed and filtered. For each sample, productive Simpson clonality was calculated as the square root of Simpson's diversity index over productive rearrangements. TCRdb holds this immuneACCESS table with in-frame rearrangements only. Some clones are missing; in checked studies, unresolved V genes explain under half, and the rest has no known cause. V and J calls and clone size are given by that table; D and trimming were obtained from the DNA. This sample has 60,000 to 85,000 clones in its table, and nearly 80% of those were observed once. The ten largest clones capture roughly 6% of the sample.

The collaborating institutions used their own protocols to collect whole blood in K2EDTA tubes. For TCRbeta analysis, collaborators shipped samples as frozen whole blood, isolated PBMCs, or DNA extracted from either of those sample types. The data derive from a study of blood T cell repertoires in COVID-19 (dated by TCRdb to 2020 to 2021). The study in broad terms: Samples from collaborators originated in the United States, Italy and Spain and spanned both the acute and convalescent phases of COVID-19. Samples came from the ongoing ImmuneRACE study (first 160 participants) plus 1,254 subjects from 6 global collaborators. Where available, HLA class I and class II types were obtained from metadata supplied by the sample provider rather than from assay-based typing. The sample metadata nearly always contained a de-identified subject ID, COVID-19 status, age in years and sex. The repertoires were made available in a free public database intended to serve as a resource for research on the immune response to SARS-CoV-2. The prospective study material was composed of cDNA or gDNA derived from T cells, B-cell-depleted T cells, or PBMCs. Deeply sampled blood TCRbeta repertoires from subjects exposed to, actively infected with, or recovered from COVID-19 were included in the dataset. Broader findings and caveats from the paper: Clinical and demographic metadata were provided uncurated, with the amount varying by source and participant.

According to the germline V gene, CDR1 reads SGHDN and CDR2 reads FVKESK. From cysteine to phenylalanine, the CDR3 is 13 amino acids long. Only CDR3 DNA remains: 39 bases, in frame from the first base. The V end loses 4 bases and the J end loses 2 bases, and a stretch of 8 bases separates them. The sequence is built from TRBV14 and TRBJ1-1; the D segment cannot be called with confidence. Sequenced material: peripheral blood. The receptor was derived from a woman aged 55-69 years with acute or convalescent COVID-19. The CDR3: CASSRRVNTEAFF. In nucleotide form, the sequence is TGTGCCAGCAGCCGGCGGGTAAACACTGAAGCTTTCTTT.